This T cell receptor beta chain emerged from a study of T cell changes during pregnancy in multiple sclerosis. Sequencing was performed with immunoSEQ multiplex PCR; in TCRdb, only in-frame clones are kept and a portion is missing. This table holds about 120,000 clones, approximately 95% found once. The CDR3 loop spans 16 amino acids. Germline CDR1 and CDR2: LNHDA and SQIVND (reference sequence). V dropped 0 bases and J dropped 5; count of bases not matched to a gene: 8. The chain carries TRBV19 and TRBJ2-7; 9 nucleotides align to TRBD1. Sequencing was performed on peripheral blood, taken before pregnancy. This receptor was obtained from a female donor with multiple sclerosis, enrolled in a pregnancy study. The CDR3: CASSIDPGTGSDEQYF. The CDR3 DNA reads TGTGCCAGTAGTATAGATCCCGGGACAGGGTCTGACGAGCAGTACTTC.